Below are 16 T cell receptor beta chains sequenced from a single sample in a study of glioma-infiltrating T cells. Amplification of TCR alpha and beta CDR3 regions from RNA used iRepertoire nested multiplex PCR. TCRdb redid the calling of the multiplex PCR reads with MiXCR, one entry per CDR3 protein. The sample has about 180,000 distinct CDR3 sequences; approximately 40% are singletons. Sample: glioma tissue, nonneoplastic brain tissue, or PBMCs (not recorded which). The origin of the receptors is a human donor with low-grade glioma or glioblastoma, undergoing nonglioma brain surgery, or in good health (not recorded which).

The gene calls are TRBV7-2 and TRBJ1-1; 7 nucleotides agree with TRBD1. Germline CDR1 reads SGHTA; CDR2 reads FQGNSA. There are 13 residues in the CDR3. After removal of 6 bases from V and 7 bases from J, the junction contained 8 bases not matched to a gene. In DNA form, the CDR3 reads TGTGCCAGCAGACCAACTAACAGGGGTGAAGCTTTCTTT. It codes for CASRPTNRGEAFF.

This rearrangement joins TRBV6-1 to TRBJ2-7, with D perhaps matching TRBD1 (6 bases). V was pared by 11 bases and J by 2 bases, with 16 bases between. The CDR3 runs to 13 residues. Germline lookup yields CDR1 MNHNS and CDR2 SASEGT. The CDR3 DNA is TGTGCCTGGAGGTCCAGGACAGCCTACGAGCAGTACTTC. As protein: CAWRSRTAYEQYF.

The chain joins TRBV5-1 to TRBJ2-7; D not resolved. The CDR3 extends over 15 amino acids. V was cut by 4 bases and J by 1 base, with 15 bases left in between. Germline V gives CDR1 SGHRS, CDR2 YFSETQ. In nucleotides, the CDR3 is TGCGCCAGCAGCCCCCAGCTGGGCCGGTCCTACGAGCAGTACTTC. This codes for CASSPQLGRSYEQYF.

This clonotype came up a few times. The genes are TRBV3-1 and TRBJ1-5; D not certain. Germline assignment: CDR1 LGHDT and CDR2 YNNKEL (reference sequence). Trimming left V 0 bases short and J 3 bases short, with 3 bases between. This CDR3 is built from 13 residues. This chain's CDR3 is CASSQDFNQPQHF. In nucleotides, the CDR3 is TGTGCCAGCAGCCAAGATTTCAATCAGCCCCAGCATTTT. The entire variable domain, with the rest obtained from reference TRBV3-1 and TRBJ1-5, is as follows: DTAVSQTPKYLVTQMGNDKSIKCEQNLGHDTMYWYKQDSKKFLKIMFSYNNKELIINETVPNRFSPKSPDKAHLNLHINSLELGDSAVYFCASSQDFNQPQHFGDGTRLSIL.

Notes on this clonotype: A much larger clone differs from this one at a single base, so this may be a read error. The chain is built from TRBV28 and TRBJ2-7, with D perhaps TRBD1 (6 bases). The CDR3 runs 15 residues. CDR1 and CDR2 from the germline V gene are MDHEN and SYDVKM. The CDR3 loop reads CASSFGGQTVYQQYF. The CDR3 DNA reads TGTGCCAGCAGTTTTGGGGGACAAACCGTCTACCAGCAGTACTTC.

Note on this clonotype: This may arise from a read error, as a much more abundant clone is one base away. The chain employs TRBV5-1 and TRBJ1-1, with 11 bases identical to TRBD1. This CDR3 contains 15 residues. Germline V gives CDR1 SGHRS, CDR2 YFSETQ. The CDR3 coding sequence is TGCGCCAGCACCTGGACAGGGGGCGCAGGGACTGAAGCTCTCTTT. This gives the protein CASTWTGGAGTEALF.

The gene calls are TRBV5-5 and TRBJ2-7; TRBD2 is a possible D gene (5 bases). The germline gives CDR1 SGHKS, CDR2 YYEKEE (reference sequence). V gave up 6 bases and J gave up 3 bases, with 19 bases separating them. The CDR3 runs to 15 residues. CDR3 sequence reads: CASIPPGVRDYEQYF. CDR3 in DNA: TGTGCCAGCATCCCCCCCGGTGTGAGGGACTACGAGCAGTACTTC.

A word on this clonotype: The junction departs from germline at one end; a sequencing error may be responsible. In DNA, the CDR3 is TGTGCCAGCAGCAAAGATTCGCCTGGCATGAACACTGAAGCTTTCTTT. It codes for CASSKDSPGMNTEAFF. The V call is TRBV3-1, the J call TRBJ1-1; D unclear. Per germline, CDR1 LGHDT and CDR2 YNNKEL (reference sequence). The CDR3 is 16 residues long.

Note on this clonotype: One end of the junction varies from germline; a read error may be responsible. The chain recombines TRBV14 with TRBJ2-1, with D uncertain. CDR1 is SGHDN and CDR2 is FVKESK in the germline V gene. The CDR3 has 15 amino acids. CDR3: CASSQAPLSYHEQFF. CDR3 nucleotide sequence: TGTGCCAGCAGCCAAGCTCCTCTAAGCTACCATGAGCAGTTCTTC.

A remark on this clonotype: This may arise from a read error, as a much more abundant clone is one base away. In DNA, the CDR3 is TGTGCCAGTAACATCGTGACAGGCCCTAATCAGCCCCAGCATTTT. The encoded protein is CASNIVTGPNQPQHF. This chain links TRBV19 with TRBJ1-5; weak D call: TRBD1 (6 bases). The CDR3 contains 15 residues. From germline, CDR1 is LNHDA and CDR2 SQIVND (reference sequence). The V and J ends lost 7 bases and 4 bases respectively, with 17 bases between them.

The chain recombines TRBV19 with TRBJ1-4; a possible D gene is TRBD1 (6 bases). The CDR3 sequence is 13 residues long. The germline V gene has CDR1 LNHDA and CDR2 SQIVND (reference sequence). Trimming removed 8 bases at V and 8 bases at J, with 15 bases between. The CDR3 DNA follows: TGTGCCAGTGGGTCCGTGACAGGAGAAAAACTGTTTTTT. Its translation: CASGSVTGEKLFF. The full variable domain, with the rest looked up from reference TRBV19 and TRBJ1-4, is DGGITQSPKYLFRKEGQNVTLSCEQNLNHDAMYWYRQDPGQGLRLIYYSQIVNDFQKGDIAEGYSVSREKKESFPLTVTSAQKNPTAFYLCASGSVTGEKLFFGSGTQLSVL.

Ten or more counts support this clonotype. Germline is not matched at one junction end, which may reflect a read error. CDR3 in DNA: TGTGCCAGCAGTTACCCGTCAGGGACTGACTTC. This sequence encodes CASSYPSGTDF. The chain has TRBV6-2 or TRBV6-3 and TRBJ1-2; maybe TRBD1 (5 bases). CDR1 and CDR2 (germline): MNHEY, SVGEGT. The CDR3 spans 11 residues.

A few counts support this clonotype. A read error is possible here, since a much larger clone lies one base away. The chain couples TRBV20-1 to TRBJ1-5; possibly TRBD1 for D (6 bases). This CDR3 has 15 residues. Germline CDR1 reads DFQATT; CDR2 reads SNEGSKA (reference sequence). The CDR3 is CSARSPQGSGQPQNF. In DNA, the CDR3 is TGCAGTGCTAGGAGCCCCCAGGGAAGCGGACAGCCCCAGAATTTT.

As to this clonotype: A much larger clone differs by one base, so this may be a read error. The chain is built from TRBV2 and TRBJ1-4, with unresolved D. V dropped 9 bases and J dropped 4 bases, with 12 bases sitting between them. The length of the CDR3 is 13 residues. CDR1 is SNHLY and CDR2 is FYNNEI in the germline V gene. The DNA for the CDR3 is TGTGCCAGAGCCGTGTCCCTTAATGAAAAACTGTTTTTT. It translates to CARAVSLNEKLFF.

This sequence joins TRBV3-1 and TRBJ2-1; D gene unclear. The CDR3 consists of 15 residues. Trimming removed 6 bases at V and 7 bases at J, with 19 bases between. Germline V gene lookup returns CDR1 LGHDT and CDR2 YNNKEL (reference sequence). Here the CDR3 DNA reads TGTGCCAGCAGTCTCACGAGGTCGATTGGGAATGAGCAGTTCTTC. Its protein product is CASSLTRSIGNEQFF.

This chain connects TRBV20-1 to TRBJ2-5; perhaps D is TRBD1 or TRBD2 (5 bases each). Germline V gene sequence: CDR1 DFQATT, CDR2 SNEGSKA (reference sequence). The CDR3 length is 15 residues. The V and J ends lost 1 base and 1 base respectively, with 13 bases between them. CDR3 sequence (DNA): TGCAGTGCTAGAGCGGGACCATCGTGCCAAGAGACCCAGTACTTC. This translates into CSARAGPSCQETQYF.